This TCR beta chain was obtained from a study of shared clonotypes between healthy human individuals. As for this clone: At one boundary the junction diverges from the germline segment, which might be a read error.

This CDR3 spans 14 amino acids. The germline V gene has CDR1 SGHVS and CDR2 FNYEAQ. CD8 cells regarded as naive lacked CD45RO, were positively chosen for CCR7, and omitted terminally differentiated effector memory CD45RA+ cells. This table comes from immunoSEQ multiplex PCR, and its TCRdb copy is limited to in-frame clones, with some not included. The repertoire consists of about 590,000 clones, with about 95% occurring once and the leading ten covering 0.1% to 0.11%. The sample was naive CD8+ T cells sorted from blood. The clonotype originates from a woman aged 30 to 39 in good health. The J gene is TRBJ2-7, the V gene TRBV7-6, with D possibly matching TRBD2 (6 bases). The CDR3 reads CASSLGGRKYEQYF. Here the CDR3 DNA reads TGTGCCAGCAGTTTAGGAGGGAGGAAGTACGAGCAGTACTTC.